This T cell receptor beta chain originates from a study of blood T cell repertoires in COVID-19. Overall study: COVID-19 samples collected from the United States, Italy and Spain covered acute and convalescent phases. PBMCs, B-cell-depleted T cells, or T cells were the source of the cDNA or gDNA that made up the material.

As processed by the authors: Amplification of reference gene primers provided the estimated nucleated cell counts. TCRdb's copy holds only in-frame clones and misses some; the assay was immunoSEQ multiplex PCR. Clone size and V and J calls were adopted from that table, with D and trimming inferred from the DNA. Counted here are approximately 90,000 clones, approximately 88% occurring once; the ten biggest clones make up approximately 0.45%. CDR3 length: 14 residues. V dropped 0 bases and J dropped 8 bases, with 9 bases sitting between them. Germline values: CDR1 SGHDT, CDR2 YYEEEE. The chain combines TRBV5-6 with TRBJ1-6; no definite D call. Sequences were obtained from peripheral blood. The TCR originated in a man aged 55 to 70 with acute or convalescent COVID-19. The CDR3 DNA follows: TGTGCCAGCAGCTTGGTTATGTCGGATTCACCCCTCCACTTT. Translation: CASSLVMSDSPLHF. The full variable domain, with the rest looked up from reference TRBV5-6 and TRBJ1-6, is DAGVTQSPTHLIKTRGQQVTLRCSPKSGHDTVSWYQQALGQGPQFIFQYYEEEERQRGNFPDRFSGHQFPNYSSELNVNALLLGDSALYLCASSLVMSDSPLHFGNGTRLTVT.